The rows below give T cell receptor beta chains drawn from one sample of a study of blood T cell repertoires in COVID-19. Profiled with immunoSEQ multiplex PCR; TCRdb holds only in-frame clones, not every one. The table records 150,000 to 200,000 clones, around nine tenths of them present only once. Sequences were obtained from peripheral blood. The receptors stem from a man aged 55 to 69 with active or convalescent COVID-19. CDR3s include the opening cysteine and the closing phenylalanine or tryptophan. Fields, in order: J gene, V gene, CDR3 protein.

j_gene: TRBJ1-2
v_gene: TRBV2
CDR3aa: CASSPGTGHRGYTF

j_gene: TRBJ2-1
v_gene: TRBV3-1/TRBV3-2
CDR3aa: CASRPSGINNEQFF

j_gene: TRBJ2-3
v_gene: TRBV7-9
CDR3aa: CASSLGHPGGSGTQYF

j_gene: TRBJ1-3
v_gene: TRBV7-2
CDR3aa: CASSRTVSGNTIYF

j_gene: TRBJ2-7
v_gene: TRBV6-6
CDR3aa: CASSLTSGRRDEQYF

j_gene: TRBJ2-1
v_gene: TRBV5-1
CDR3aa: CASSLGQGASEQFF

j_gene: TRBJ1-3
v_gene: TRBV6-5
CDR3aa: CASSYSADRLGNTIYF

j_gene: TRBJ1-5
v_gene: TRBV6-6
CDR3aa: CASSDGRGQGQPQHF

j_gene: TRBJ1-6
v_gene: TRBV10-3
CDR3aa: CAIRTGEYNSPLHF

j_gene: TRBJ1-2
v_gene: TRBV28
CDR3aa: CASSLYPQGNYGYTF

j_gene: TRBJ2-7
v_gene: TRBV6-5
CDR3aa: CASSVFGSSGEQYF

j_gene: TRBJ1-3
v_gene: TRBV3-1/TRBV3-2
CDR3aa: CASSQVSGISGNTIYF

j_gene: TRBJ1-1
v_gene: TRBV5-1
CDR3aa: CASSPAGTGGERNTEAFF

j_gene: TRBJ1-1
v_gene: TRBV25-1
CDR3aa: CASSEVTGNTEAFF

j_gene: TRBJ2-2
v_gene: TRBV7-2
CDR3aa: CASSLWAGESTGELFF

j_gene: TRBJ2-7
v_gene: TRBV19
CDR3aa: CASSITQGSGGYEQYF

j_gene: TRBJ2-5
v_gene: TRBV7-2
CDR3aa: CASSLVAGRQETQYF

j_gene: TRBJ2-7
v_gene: TRBV4-1
CDR3aa: CASSQVQGGDEQYF

j_gene: TRBJ1-4
v_gene: TRBV7-7
CDR3aa: CASSLGTGANEKLFF

j_gene: TRBJ2-3
v_gene: TRBV5-1
CDR3aa: CASSLLADTDTQYF

j_gene: TRBJ1-1
v_gene: TRBV4-1
CDR3aa: CASSQDEGGTEAFF

j_gene: TRBJ1-1
v_gene: TRBV10-3
CDR3aa: CAIKFGTEAFF

j_gene: TRBJ1-5
v_gene: TRBV19
CDR3aa: CASTARTGGLQPQHF

j_gene: TRBJ1-1
v_gene: TRBV3-1/TRBV3-2
CDR3aa: CASSQEGGLGGRQAFF

j_gene: TRBJ1-1
v_gene: TRBV28
CDR3aa: CASSLQGSWDTEAFF

j_gene: TRBJ1-3
v_gene: TRBV14
CDR3aa: CASSQLQGGGNTIYF

j_gene: TRBJ1-2
v_gene: TRBV3-1/TRBV3-2
CDR3aa: CASSQDRQVTSGYTF

j_gene: TRBJ2-7
v_gene: TRBV19
CDR3aa: CASRDRGSSYEQYF

j_gene: TRBJ1-5
v_gene: TRBV27
CDR3aa: CASSHWPYRDPYNQPQHF

j_gene: TRBJ1-5
v_gene: TRBV3-1/TRBV3-2
CDR3aa: CASSLYSNQPQHF

j_gene: TRBJ2-3
v_gene: TRBV15
CDR3aa: CATSRSRNPGSFTDTQYF

j_gene: TRBJ2-1
v_gene: TRBV2
CDR3aa: CASSAGLAGVFEQFF

j_gene: TRBJ1-5
v_gene: TRBV18
CDR3aa: CASSQKSGGNQPQHF

j_gene: TRBJ1-1
v_gene: TRBV7-6
CDR3aa: CASSRGRYTEAFF

j_gene: TRBJ1-5
v_gene: TRBV3-1/TRBV3-2
CDR3aa: CASSHGQGGQPQHF

j_gene: TRBJ1-5
v_gene: TRBV13
CDR3aa: CASSFKGVQPQHF

j_gene: TRBJ1-4
v_gene: TRBV11-2
CDR3aa: CASSLDVGHREKLFF

j_gene: TRBJ2-2
v_gene: TRBV5-1
CDR3aa: CASSQTFGTNTGELFF

j_gene: TRBJ1-2
v_gene: TRBV4-1
CDR3aa: CASSQEQGFAYGYTF

j_gene: TRBJ1-2
v_gene: TRBV24-1
CDR3aa: CATSEKTGAGYTF

j_gene: TRBJ1-6
v_gene: TRBV6-1
CDR3aa: CASSELGQGNSPLHF

j_gene: TRBJ1-1
v_gene: TRBV5-8
CDR3aa: CASSLVTVNTEAFF